The sequence of this T cell receptor beta chain was determined in a study of T-cell reconstitution after alpha-beta-depleted transplantation in children. The authors prepared the TCRbeta library with unique molecular identifiers. TCRdb recomputed calls from the PCR reads with MiXCR, one row per CDR3 protein. Of roughly 220,000 distinct CDR3 sequences listed, 12% are singletons. This clonotype has a count of ten or more. J lost 12 bases, V lost 10 bases, and 12 bases had no gene match. Looked up from germline, CDR1 is MNHEY and CDR2 is SMNVEV (reference sequence). This CDR3 spans 12 amino acids. V usage is TRBV27 and J usage is TRBJ1-1; 9 nucleotides align to TRBD1. Material: PBMCs from the stem cell graft donor, obtained from the stem cell graft. This TCR was sampled from a human donor who donated a stem cell graft to a child with acute lymphoblastic leukemia. CDR3 in DNA: TGTGCCATCCAAGGGGGGACAGGGATGACTTTCTTT. Its translation is CAIQGGTGMTFF.